This record covers a single T cell receptor beta chain. Its antigen is not identified. This specimen comes from a study of Tregs in tolerant kidney transplant recipients. Mixed chimerism was transient after nonmyeloablative marrow transplants from related graft donors. CD4+CD25+CD127- Tregs, CD4+CD25- non-Tregs, CD4 and CD8 cells were sorted. General study points: Some patients' samples used different primers over time, so nucleotide sequences weren't comparable. Few patients were studied, so findings need validation in larger groups.

The table came from immunoSEQ multiplex PCR; TCRdb's copy has only in-frame clones and leaves some out. The sample holds 81,000 or so clones, about 91% seen once. The TCR sequence derives from a human patient who received a combined kidney and bone marrow transplant. Some T cells may be provided by the graft donor. The specimen was CD4+ T cells from blood (PBMCs), collected 24 months after the transplant.

CDR3 DNA: TGTGCCAGCAGCTTGGATCGTTATGAGCAGTTCTTC. Protein sequence: CASSLDRYEQFF. J is TRBJ2-1 and V is TRBV5-5, with D hard to call. The ends were cut back, 0 bases at V and 8 bases at J, with 6 bases in the middle. Per the germline V gene, CDR1 is SGHKS and CDR2 is YYEKEE (reference sequence). The CDR3 is made up of 12 amino acids.